These 5 T cell receptor beta chains were sequenced from one sample in a study of T-cell memory formation after mild COVID-19. TCRdb recomputed calls from the 5' RACE reads with MiXCR, one row per CDR3 protein. The repertoire consists of around 530,000 distinct CDR3 sequences, with about 20% occurring once and the leading ten covering roughly 8.1%. The specimen sequenced was PBMCs or a T cell subset sorted from them (not recorded which). The receptors were gathered from an adult woman who had mild COVID-19 (a few samples of this study predate the infection). Cell type and time point are not known.

This clonotype was counted a few times. This chain's CDR3 is CASSPREGGHYGYTF. The CDR3 nucleotides are TGCGCCAGCAGCCCCCGGGAAGGGGGCCACTATGGCTACACCTTC. This rearrangement joins TRBV4-1 to TRBJ1-2; 7 bases match TRBD1. Germline-derived CDR1 and CDR2 are MGHRA and YSYEKL. Trimming cost V 4 bases and J 3 bases; bases outside gene matches: 8. The CDR3 length is 15 residues.

The table lists this clonotype with many counts. The rearrangement uses TRBV14 and TRBJ2-7; D gene unclear. Trimming stripped 1 base from V and 2 bases from J, with 9 bases between. Germline V CDR1 and CDR2: SGHDN, FVKESK. CDR3 length equals 14 residues. CDR3 loop: CASSQGRHTYEQYF. CDR3 sequence (DNA): TGTGCCAGCAGCCAAGGGCGCCATACCTACGAGCAGTACTTC.

The rearrangement joins TRBV9 to TRBJ1-2; D unclear. This CDR3 has 12 amino acids. V lost 1 base and J 9 bases, leaving 10 bases between the germline ends. Per germline, CDR1 SGDLS and CDR2 YYNGEE. CDR3 nucleotide sequence: TGTGCCAGCAGCGTATCCGGGTATAGCTACACCTTC. This translates into CASSVSGYSYTF. Variable domain in full (rest from reference TRBV9 and TRBJ1-2): DSGVTQTPKHLITATGQRVTLRCSPRSGDLSVYWYQQSLDQGLQFLIQYYNGEERAKGNILERFSAQQFPDLHSELNLSSLELGDSALYFCASSVSGYSYTFGSGTRLTVV.

This clonotype has only a few counts. The gene calls are TRBV29-1 and TRBJ2-7; 10 positions agree with TRBD2. The CDR3 has 14 residues. Germline values: CDR1 SQVTM, CDR2 ANQGSEA. With 4 bases clipped from V and 0 bases from J, the junction kept 3 bases outside the gene matches. For the CDR3, the DNA is TGCAGCGTTGTGACTAGCGGGCGCTCCTACGAGCAGTACTTC. Translating it yields CSVVTSGRSYEQYF.

This clonotype was observed at least ten times. J is TRBJ1-6 and V is TRBV15; no firm D call. Germline CDR1 reads LNHNV; CDR2 reads YYDKDF (reference sequence). Trimming pared 0 bases from V and 8 bases from J, leaving 5 bases between. The CDR3 has 13 residues. CDR3 sequence: CATSRDQDSPLHF. CDR3 DNA: TGTGCCACCAGCAGAGATCAGGATTCACCCCTCCACTTT.